A selection of T cell receptor beta chains follows, all from one sample in a study of OX40 agonist ivuxolimab in advanced cancers. TCRdb keeps only in-frame clones here, not all; method: immunoSEQ multiplex PCR. The sample contains around 26,000 clones, approximately 83% of which appear only once. Sequences were derived from CD4+ or CD8+ T cells sorted from blood, sampled in a trial of the OX40 agonist ivuxolimab. The source is an adult with an advanced solid tumor such as melanoma, head and neck, liver or kidney cancer. The CDR3 runs from the conserved cysteine through the conserved F or W. The D gene is left open where the match is weak. The size entry is marked missing in some rows and otherwise reads once, few, many or a size class.

len	j_gene	d_gene	v_gene	abundance	CDR3nt	CDR3aa
14	TRBJ1-1	NA	TRBV5-6	once	TGTGCCAGCAGCTTGCGGCAGGGTTGGATTGAAGCTTTCTTT	CASSLRQGWIEAFF
17	TRBJ2-2	TRBD1	TRBV11-3	NA	TGTGCCAGCAGCCGCCCTCGACAGGGAAAGGACACCGGGGAGCTGTTTTTT	CASSRPRQGKDTGELFF
16	TRBJ1-2	NA	TRBV9	once	TGTGCCAGCAGCGTAGGGGACGAAAAGCCCAACTATGGCTACACCTTC	CASSVGDEKPNYGYTF
10	TRBJ2-7	NA	TRBV6-1	once	TGTGCCAGCAGGGGGGGCGAGCAGTACTTC	CASRGGEQYF
18	TRBJ2-1	TRBD2	TRBV10-1	few	TGCGCCAGCACCATACTAGCGGGGGCCCCGAGCTCCTACAATGAGCAGTTCTTC	CASTILAGAPSSYNEQFF
16	TRBJ1-3	NA	TRBV4-3	NA	TGCGCCAGCAGCCAAGATAGGGGGAACTCTGGAAACACCATATATTTT	CASSQDRGNSGNTIYF
15	TRBJ2-7	NA	TRBV6-5	NA	TGTGCCAGCAGTTACGGCAGGGCGAGCTCCTACGAGCAGTACTTC	CASSYGRASSYEQYF
14	TRBJ2-3	NA	TRBV27	NA	TGTGCCAGCAGTTGGGGCGGGGAAGGAGATACGCAGTATTTT	CASSWGGEGDTQYF
19	TRBJ2-5	NA	TRBV7-6	NA	TGTGCCAGCAGCTTCCCTAACGCAGGGGAAGGTAATTTCCAAGAGACCCAGTACTTC	CASSFPNAGEGNFQETQYF
16	TRBJ1-1	NA	TRBV6-6	NA	TGTGCCAGCAGTCACGCGGGGGCGGAGGGGGAGGAAGAAGCTTTCTTT	CASSHAGAEGEEEAFF
16	TRBJ2-7	NA	TRBV7-9	few	TGTGCCAGCAGCTTGGGACGGCAGGGGGGTATCTACGAGCAGTACTTC	CASSLGRQGGIYEQYF
13	TRBJ1-2	TRBD1	TRBV6-5	NA	TGTGCCAGCAGTTCCGCGTTGACAGGGAGGAACACCTTC	CASSSALTGRNTF
14	TRBJ2-1	TRBD1	TRBV6-4	NA	TGTGCCAGCTCTTCCAGGACAGGGTTGAATGAGCAGTTCTTC	CASSSRTGLNEQFF
14	TRBJ2-7	TRBD1	TRBV5-1	NA	TGCGCCAGCAGCTGGACGGGACAGGGGAACGAGCAGTACTTC	CASSWTGQGNEQYF